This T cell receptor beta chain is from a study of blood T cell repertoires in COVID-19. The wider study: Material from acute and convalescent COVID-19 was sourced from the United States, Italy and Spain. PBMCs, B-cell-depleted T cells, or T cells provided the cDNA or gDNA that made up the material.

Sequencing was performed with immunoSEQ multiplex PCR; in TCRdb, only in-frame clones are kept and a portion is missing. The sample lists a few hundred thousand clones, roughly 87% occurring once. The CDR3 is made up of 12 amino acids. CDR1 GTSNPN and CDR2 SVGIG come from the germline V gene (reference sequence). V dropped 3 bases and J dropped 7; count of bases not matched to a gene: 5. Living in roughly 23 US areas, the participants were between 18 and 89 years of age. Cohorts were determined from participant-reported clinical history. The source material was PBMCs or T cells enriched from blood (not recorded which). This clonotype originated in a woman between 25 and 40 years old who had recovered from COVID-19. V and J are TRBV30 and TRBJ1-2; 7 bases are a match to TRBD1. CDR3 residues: CAWRIPGGGYTF. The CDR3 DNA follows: TGTGCCTGGAGGATACCAGGGGGTGGCTACACCTTC.